The entry below describes one T cell receptor beta chain. There is no known antigen for this receptor. No base qualities exist here, and no much larger clone lies one base off it. Including cysteine and phenylalanine, the CDR3 has 14 amino acids. Only CDR3 DNA is held: 42 bases, read in frame from base 1. The junction shows trimming of 5 bases on V and 10 bases on J, and the gene matches do not reach 10 bases of it. Reading the germline V gene gives CDR1 MGHRA and CDR2 YSYEKL. This record belongs to a study of T cells in narcolepsy (dated by TCRdb to 2016 to 2019). Looking at the study overall: Patients with narcolepsy type 1 or type 2 (NT1, NT2) and healthy control donors were enrolled in the study. The study used TCR Vbeta sequencing to track clonotypes in blood and CSF while looking for autoreactive T cells in narcolepsy patients that target self-antigens of hypocretin neurons (hypocretin, TRIB2).

Library creation used the immunoSEQ multiplex PCR assay. TCRdb took over this immuneACCESS table, retaining in-frame rearrangements with V and J assigned. Such tables are incomplete; in checked studies, under half of the missing clones stem from an unresolved V gene, and the remainder is unexplained. The sample contains approximately 30,000 clones, about 84% of them found a single time. The leading ten clones occupy roughly 1.3% of the sample. General findings and caveats noted by the study authors: In plots comparing CSF and blood CD4+ T cell clonotypes from the same patient, HCRT-specific and TRIB2-specific autoreactive clonotypes were highlighted. According to the report, autoreactive clonotypes were detected serially in the blood of the same patients and of different patients, but not in healthy controls. Certain blood memory CD4+ repertoires from patients and controls had no sequences that matched autoreactive T cell clones. Numbers of sequenced blood memory CD4+ clonotypes were comparable, with averages of about 39,494 in patients and roughly 33,000 in controls.

For TCR Vbeta sequencing, memory CD4+ T cells were sorted ex vivo from the peripheral blood of narcolepsy patients and healthy controls. Sequencing was done on a sample of CD45RA- memory CD4+ T cells from PBMCs. The sample's cell subset or site label, decoded: memory T cells sorted ex vivo from peripheral blood. The sequence came from a human donor with narcolepsy. The rearranged chain carries TRBV4-1 and TRBJ1-2, and 10 bases in between align with TRBD1. For the CDR3, the sequence is CASSKGDRGSSYTF. The nucleotide sequence is given as TGCGCCAGCAGCAAGGGGGACAGGGGCTCCTCCTACACCTTC.